This T cell receptor (beta chain) was identified in a study of OX40 agonist ivuxolimab in advanced cancers. Study background: A diagnosis of hepatocellular carcinoma, melanoma, renal cell or head and neck cancer was present in dose-escalation patients.

Points on this clone: The antigen is unknown.

Using immunoSEQ multiplex PCR, the repertoire was profiled, and TCRdb retains in-frame clones only, with some absent. This sample has fewer than 25,000 clones, with more than 60% found just once. The CDR3 is made up of 14 amino acids. Germline V CDR1 and CDR2: MDHEN, SYDVKM. J gave up 5 bases and V 7 bases, and 7 bases lay outside the gene matches. General study results and limits: Clones of CD4+ and CD8+ blood T cells grew by week 6 at doses of 0.1 to 3.0 mg/kg. On average, a greater number of expanded clones characterised CD8+ T cells relative to CD4+. Normalized T-cell clonal expansion was also low in some nonresponders.

The sequencing used CD4+ or CD8+ T cells sorted from blood, collected in a trial of the OX40 agonist ivuxolimab. The TCR comes from an adult with an advanced solid tumor such as melanoma, head and neck, liver or kidney cancer. The chain uses TRBV28 and TRBJ2-7, with TRBD2 identical over 11 bases. The CDR3 DNA sequence: TGTGCCAGCACCTTAGCGGGAGGGAACCACGAGCAGTACTTC. Translated, it gives CASTLAGGNHEQYF. The whole variable domain, remainder taken from reference TRBV28 and TRBJ2-7, is DVKVTQSSRYLVKRTGEKVFLECVQDMDHENMFWYRQDPGLGLRLIYFSYDVKMKEKGDIPEGYSVSREKKERFSLILESASTNQTSMYLCASTLAGGNHEQYFGPGTRLTVT.